This T cell receptor beta chain was found in a study of blood T cell repertoires in COVID-19. Overall study: The study drew acute and convalescent COVID-19 samples from the United States, Italy and Spain.

Unmatched junction bases numbered 6, after V lost 4 bases and J lost 5 bases. The germline V gene has CDR1 LNHDA and CDR2 SQIVND (reference sequence). There are 15 residues in the CDR3. Original methodology: The authors estimated nucleated cell counts from reference gene primer amplification. Clones were read by immunoSEQ multiplex PCR, and TCRdb kept only the in-frame ones, dropping some. V and J calls and clone size are those listed in that table; D and trimming were worked out from the DNA. Among 150,000 or so clones, more than 75% were seen once, and the ten largest hold over 15%. The TCR comes from a man aged 55 to 70 with active or convalescent COVID-19. J is TRBJ1-4 and V is TRBV19, with 8 positions matching TRBD1. Material for sequencing was peripheral blood. The CDR3, as DNA: TGTGCCAGTAGTAGGAAGGGGGACAGGAATGAAAAACTGTTTTTT. It translates to CASSRKGDRNEKLFF.